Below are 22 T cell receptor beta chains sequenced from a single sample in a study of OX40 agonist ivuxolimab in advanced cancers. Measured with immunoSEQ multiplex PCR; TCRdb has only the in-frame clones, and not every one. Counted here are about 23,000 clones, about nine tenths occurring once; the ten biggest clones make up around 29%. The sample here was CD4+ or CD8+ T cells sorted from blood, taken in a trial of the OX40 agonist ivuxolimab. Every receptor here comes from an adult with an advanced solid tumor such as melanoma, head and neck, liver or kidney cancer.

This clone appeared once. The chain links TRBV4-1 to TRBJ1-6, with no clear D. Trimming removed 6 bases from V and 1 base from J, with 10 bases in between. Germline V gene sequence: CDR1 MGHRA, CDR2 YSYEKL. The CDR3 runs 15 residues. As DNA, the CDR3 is TGCGCCAGCAGACCCGAAGGGTCCTATAATTCACCCCTCCACTTT. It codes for CASRPEGSYNSPLHF.

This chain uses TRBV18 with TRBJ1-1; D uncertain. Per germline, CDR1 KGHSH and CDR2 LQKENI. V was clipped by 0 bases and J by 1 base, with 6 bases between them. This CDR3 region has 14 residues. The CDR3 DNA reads TGTGCCAGCTCACCACCCCCAGGGAACACTGAAGCTTTCTTT. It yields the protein CASSPPPGNTEAFF.

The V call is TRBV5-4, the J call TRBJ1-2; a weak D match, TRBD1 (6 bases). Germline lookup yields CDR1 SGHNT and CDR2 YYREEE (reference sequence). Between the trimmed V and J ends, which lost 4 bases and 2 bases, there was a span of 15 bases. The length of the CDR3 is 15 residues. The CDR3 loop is CASSLVGGANYGYTF. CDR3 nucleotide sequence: TGTGCCAGCAGCCTGGTCGGGGGCGCGAACTATGGCTACACCTTC. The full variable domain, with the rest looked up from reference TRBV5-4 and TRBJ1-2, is ETGVTQSPTHLIKTRGQQVTLRCSSQSGHNTVSWYQQALGQGPQFIFQYYREEENGRGNFPPRFSGLQFPNYSSELNVNALELDDSALYLCASSLVGGANYGYTFGSGTRLTVV.

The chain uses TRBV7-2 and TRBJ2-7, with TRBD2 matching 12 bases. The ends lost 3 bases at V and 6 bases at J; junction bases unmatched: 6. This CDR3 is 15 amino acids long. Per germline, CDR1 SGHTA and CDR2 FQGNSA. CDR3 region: CASSLGLAGGREQYF. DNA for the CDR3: TGTGCCAGCAGCTTGGGTCTAGCGGGGGGGCGCGAGCAGTACTTC.

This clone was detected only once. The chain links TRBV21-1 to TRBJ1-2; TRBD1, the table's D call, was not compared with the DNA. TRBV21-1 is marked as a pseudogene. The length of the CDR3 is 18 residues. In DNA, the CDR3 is TGTGCCAGCAGCAAGATTTGGGACAGGGGGCTGGGGAACTATGGCTACACCTTC. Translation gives CASSKIWDRGLGNYGYTF.

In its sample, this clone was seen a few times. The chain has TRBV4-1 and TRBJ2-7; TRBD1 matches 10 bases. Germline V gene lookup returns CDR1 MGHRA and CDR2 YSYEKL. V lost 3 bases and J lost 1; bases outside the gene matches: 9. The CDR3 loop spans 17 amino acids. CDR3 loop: CASSQEPGQGPSYEQYF. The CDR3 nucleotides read TGCGCCAGCAGCCAGGAACCGGGACAGGGGCCTTCCTACGAGCAGTACTTC.

For the CDR3, the DNA is TGTGCCAGCAGTGGACAGGGGTTTTACAATGAGCAGTTCTTC. Translating it yields CASSGQGFYNEQFF. The genes are TRBV9 and TRBJ2-1; 9 positions agree with TRBD1. CDR3 length: 14 amino acids. Germline V gene data show CDR1 as SGDLS and CDR2 as YYNGEE. J was trimmed by 4 bases and V by 5 bases; bases with no gene match: 4.

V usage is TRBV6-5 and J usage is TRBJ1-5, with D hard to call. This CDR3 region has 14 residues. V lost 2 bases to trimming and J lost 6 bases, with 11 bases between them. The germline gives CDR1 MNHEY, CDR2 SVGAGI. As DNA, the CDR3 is TGTGCCAGCAGTTACGGTGGGAAGGGTCAGCCCCAGCATTTT. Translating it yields CASSYGGKGQPQHF.

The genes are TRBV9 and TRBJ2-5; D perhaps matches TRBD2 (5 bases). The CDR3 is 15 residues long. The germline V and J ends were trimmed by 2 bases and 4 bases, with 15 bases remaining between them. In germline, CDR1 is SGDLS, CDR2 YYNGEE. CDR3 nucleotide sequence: TGTGCCAGCAGCGTTTTAGGGAGTAAGGGAGAGACCCAGTACTTC. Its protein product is CASSVLGSKGETQYF. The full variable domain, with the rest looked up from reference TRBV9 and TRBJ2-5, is DSGVTQTPKHLITATGQRVTLRCSPRSGDLSVYWYQQSLDQGLQFLIQYYNGEERAKGNILERFSAQQFPDLHSELNLSSLELGDSALYFCASSVLGSKGETQYFGPGTRLLVL.

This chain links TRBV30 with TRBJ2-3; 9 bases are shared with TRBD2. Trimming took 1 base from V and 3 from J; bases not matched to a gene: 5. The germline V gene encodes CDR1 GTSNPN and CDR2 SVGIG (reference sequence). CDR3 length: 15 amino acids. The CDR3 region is CAWSALAGATDTQYF. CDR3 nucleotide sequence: TGTGCCTGGAGTGCTTTAGCGGGAGCAACAGATACGCAGTATTTT. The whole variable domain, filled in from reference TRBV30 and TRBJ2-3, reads SQTIHQWPATLVQPVGSPLSLECTVEGTSNPNLYWYRQAAGRGLQLLFYSVGIGQISSEVPQNLSASRPQDRQFILSSKKLLLSDSGFYLCAWSALAGATDTQYFGPGTRLTVL.

CDR3 sequence reads: CASSLARTGELFF. The CDR3 nucleotides read TGTGCCAGCAGCTTAGCTCGTACCGGGGAGCTGTTTTTT. V gene TRBV11-2 combines with J gene TRBJ2-2; D gene ambiguous. From germline, CDR1 is SGHAT and CDR2 FQNNGV. The CDR3 is made up of 13 amino acids. Trimming removed 1 base from V and 5 bases from J, with 5 bases in between. The full variable domain, in which reference TRBV11-2 and TRBJ2-2 provide the parts outside the CDR3, is EAGVAQSPRYKIIEKRQSVAFWCNPISGHATLYWYQQILGQGPKLLIQFQNNGVVDDSQLPKDRFSAERLKGVDSTLKIQPAKLEDSAVYLCASSLARTGELFFGEGSRLTVL.

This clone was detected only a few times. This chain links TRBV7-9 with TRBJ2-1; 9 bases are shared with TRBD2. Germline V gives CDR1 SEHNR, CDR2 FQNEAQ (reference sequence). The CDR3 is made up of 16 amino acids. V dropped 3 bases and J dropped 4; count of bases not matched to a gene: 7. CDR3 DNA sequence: TGTGCCAGCAGCTTCGGTAGCGGGGGACATTACAATGAGCAGTTCTTC. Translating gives CASSFGSGGHYNEQFF.

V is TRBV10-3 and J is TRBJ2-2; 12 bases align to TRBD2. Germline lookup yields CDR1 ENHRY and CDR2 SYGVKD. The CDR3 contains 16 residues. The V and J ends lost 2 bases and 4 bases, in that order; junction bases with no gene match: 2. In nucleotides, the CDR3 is TGTGCCATCAGTGAGAGACTAGCGGGGGCCACCGGGGAGCTGTTTTTT. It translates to CAISERLAGATGELFF.

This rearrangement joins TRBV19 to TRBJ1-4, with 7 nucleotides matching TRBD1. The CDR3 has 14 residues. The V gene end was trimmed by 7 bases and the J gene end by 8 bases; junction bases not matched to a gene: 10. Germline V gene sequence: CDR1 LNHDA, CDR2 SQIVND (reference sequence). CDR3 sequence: CASTRQGGLEKLFF. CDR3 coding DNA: TGTGCCAGTACTCGACAGGGAGGATTAGAAAAACTGTTTTTT. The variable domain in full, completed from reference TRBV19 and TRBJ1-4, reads DGGITQSPKYLFRKEGQNVTLSCEQNLNHDAMYWYRQDPGQGLRLIYYSQIVNDFQKGDIAEGYSVSREKKESFPLTVTSAQKNPTAFYLCASTRQGGLEKLFFGSGTQLSVL.

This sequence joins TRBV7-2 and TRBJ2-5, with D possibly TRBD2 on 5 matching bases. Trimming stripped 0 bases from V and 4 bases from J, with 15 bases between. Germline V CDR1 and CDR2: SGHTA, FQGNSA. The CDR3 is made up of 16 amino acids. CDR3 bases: TGTGCCAGCAGCTTAGCGGCGGCCCGGGGTAGAGAGACCCAGTACTTC. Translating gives CASSLAAARGRETQYF. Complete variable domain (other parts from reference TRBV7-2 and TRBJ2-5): GAGVSQSPSNKVTEKGKDVELRCDPISGHTALYWYRQSLGQGLEFLIYFQGNSAPDKSGLPSDRFSAERTGGSVSTLTIQRTQQEDSAVYLCASSLAAARGRETQYFGPGTRLLVL.

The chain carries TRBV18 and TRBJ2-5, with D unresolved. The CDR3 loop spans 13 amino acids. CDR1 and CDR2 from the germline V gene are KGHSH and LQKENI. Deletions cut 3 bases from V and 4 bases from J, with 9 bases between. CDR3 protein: CASSPEQSETQYF. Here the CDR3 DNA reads TGTGCCAGCTCACCCGAGCAATCAGAGACCCAGTACTTC.

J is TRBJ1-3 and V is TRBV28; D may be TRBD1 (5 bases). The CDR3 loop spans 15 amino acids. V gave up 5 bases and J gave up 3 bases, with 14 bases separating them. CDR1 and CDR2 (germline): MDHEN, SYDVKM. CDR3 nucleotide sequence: TGTGCCAGCAGTCCCCCCCCAGGGAATGGAAACACCATATATTTT. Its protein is CASSPPPGNGNTIYF. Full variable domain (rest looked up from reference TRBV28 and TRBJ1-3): DVKVTQSSRYLVKRTGEKVFLECVQDMDHENMFWYRQDPGLGLRLIYFSYDVKMKEKGDIPEGYSVSREKKERFSLILESASTNQTSMYLCASSPPPGNGNTIYFGEGSWLTVV.

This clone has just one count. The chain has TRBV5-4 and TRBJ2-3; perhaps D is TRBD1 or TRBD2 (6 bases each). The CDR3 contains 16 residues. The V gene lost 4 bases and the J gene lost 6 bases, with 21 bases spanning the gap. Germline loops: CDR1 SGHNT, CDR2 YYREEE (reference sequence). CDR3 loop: CASSRGPGAGPDTQYF. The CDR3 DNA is TGTGCCAGCAGCCGTGGACCGGGGGCCGGCCCGGATACGCAGTATTTT.

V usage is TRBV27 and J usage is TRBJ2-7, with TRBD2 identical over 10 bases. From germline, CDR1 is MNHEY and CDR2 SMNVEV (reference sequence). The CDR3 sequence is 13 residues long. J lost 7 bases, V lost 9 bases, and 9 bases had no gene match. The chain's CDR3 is CASRTSGHREQYF. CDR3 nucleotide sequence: TGTGCCAGTAGGACTAGCGGACACAGAGAGCAGTACTTC.

The CDR3 reads CASSPTVSTDTQYF. DNA of the CDR3: TGTGCCAGCAGCCCGACTGTCAGCACAGATACGCAGTATTTT. This chain links TRBV5-4 with TRBJ2-3, with D unresolved. Trimming pared 4 bases from V and 0 bases from J, leaving 9 bases between. CDR3 size: 14 residues. From germline, CDR1 is SGHNT and CDR2 YYREEE (reference sequence).

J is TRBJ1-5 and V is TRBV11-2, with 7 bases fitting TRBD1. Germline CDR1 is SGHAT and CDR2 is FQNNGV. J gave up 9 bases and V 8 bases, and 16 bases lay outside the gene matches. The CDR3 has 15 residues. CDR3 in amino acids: CASAVTATGKLPQHF. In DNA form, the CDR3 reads TGTGCCAGCGCTGTAACCGCGACAGGGAAGTTGCCCCAGCATTTT.

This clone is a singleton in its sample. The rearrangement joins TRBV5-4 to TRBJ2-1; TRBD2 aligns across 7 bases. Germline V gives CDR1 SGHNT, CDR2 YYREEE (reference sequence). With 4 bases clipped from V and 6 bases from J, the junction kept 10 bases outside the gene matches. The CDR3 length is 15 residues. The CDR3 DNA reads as TGTGCCAGCAGCCCGGACGGGAGGCCGGGCAATGAGCAGTTCTTC. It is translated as CASSPDGRPGNEQFF.